Following are 8 T cell receptor beta chains from one sample sequenced in a study of OX40 agonist ivuxolimab in advanced cancers. Libraries were prepared by immunoSEQ multiplex PCR; TCRdb keeps only in-frame clonotypes and omits some of them. Here the sample spans about 34,000 clones, approximately 90% being singletons. Specimen: CD4+ or CD8+ T cells sorted from blood, collected in a trial of the OX40 agonist ivuxolimab. The receptors come from an adult with an advanced solid tumor such as melanoma, head and neck, liver or kidney cancer.

The chain recombines TRBV7-9 with TRBJ2-6; D is unresolved. This CDR3 has 15 residues. From germline, CDR1 is SEHNR and CDR2 FQNEAQ (reference sequence). The V and J ends lost 4 bases and 0 bases respectively, with 7 bases between them. The CDR3 reads CASSSSNSGANVLTF. The CDR3 nucleotides read TGTGCCAGCAGCTCCAGTAACTCTGGGGCCAACGTCCTGACTTTC.

The chain combines TRBV10-2 with TRBJ1-2; no clear D. V was pared by 9 bases and J by 0 bases, with 14 bases between. CDR3 size: 14 residues. The V gene's germline CDR1 is WSHSY and CDR2 SAAADI. In DNA, the CDR3 is TGCGCCAGTACCGCCACACCTGCTAACTATGGCTACACCTTC. Its protein product is CASTATPANYGYTF.

Worth noting for this clone: Other DNA sequences of this sample code for an identical CDR3. DNA for the CDR3: TGTGCCAGTAGTGCCTCCCAGGGGGTGAGGACAGATACGCAGTATTTT. Amino acid sequence: CASSASQGVRTDTQYF. This rearrangement joins TRBV19 to TRBJ2-3; 7 bases match TRBD1. After removal of 5 bases from V and 3 bases from J, the junction contained 11 bases not matched to a gene. Germline loops: CDR1 LNHDA, CDR2 SQIVND (reference sequence). This CDR3 region has 16 residues.

The V gene is TRBV27, the J gene TRBJ1-3; TRBD1 agrees at 8 bases. V lost 5 bases and J lost 2; bases outside the gene matches: 2. The CDR3 is made up of 14 amino acids. Germline CDR1 reads MNHEY; CDR2 reads SMNVEV (reference sequence). The chain's CDR3 is CASSLQGAGNTIYF. As DNA, the CDR3 is TGTGCCAGCAGTCTACAGGGGGCTGGAAACACCATATATTTT.

The chain uses TRBV10-3 and TRBJ1-1; D gene ambiguous. The V end was cut by 3 bases, the J end by 0 bases, with 11 bases between. CDR1 is ENHRY and CDR2 is SYGVKD in the germline V gene. This CDR3 spans 15 amino acids. For the CDR3, the DNA is TGTGCCATCAGTGAATCACAGACGCTGAACACTGAAGCTTTCTTT. As protein: CAISESQTLNTEAFF.

The V and J genes are TRBV7-9 and TRBJ1-1; 10 bases are shared with TRBD1. Losses at the gene ends were 7 bases for V and 0 bases for J; bases not matched to a gene: 2. The CDR3 is 14 residues long. Germline CDR1 SEHNR, CDR2 FQNEAQ (reference sequence). CDR3 sequence (DNA): TGTGCCAGCAAGGGACAGGGGATGAACACTGAAGCTTTCTTT. It encodes CASKGQGMNTEAFF. Full variable domain (rest looked up from reference TRBV7-9 and TRBJ1-1): DTGVSQNPRHKITKRGQNVTFRCDPISEHNRLYWYRQTLGQGPEFLTYFQNEAQLEKSRLLSDRFSAERPKGSFSTLEIQRTEQGDSAMYLCASKGQGMNTEAFFGQGTRLTVV.

This chain joins TRBV7-8 and TRBJ2-3; 7 nucleotides line up with TRBD2. This CDR3 region has 14 residues. Germline values: CDR1 SGHVS, CDR2 FQNEAQ. Germline trimming cut 5 bases from V and 14 bases from J; bases unmatched to any gene: 16. This chain's CDR3 is CASSGGRVGAIGYF. Here the CDR3 DNA reads TGTGCCAGCAGCGGTGGGAGGGTCGGGGCTATTGGGTATTTT.

The chain has TRBV14 and TRBJ2-2; D ambiguous. The CDR3 has 13 amino acids. V was trimmed by 1 base and J by 3 bases, leaving 3 bases between them. The germline CDR1 and CDR2 sequences are SGHDN and FVKESK. CDR3 nucleotide sequence: TGTGCCAGCAGCCAAGTTTACACCGGGGAGCTGTTTTTT. It is translated as CASSQVYTGELFF.